This TCR beta chain was identified during a study of shared clonotypes between healthy human individuals. About the research overall: A few men and a couple of women, aged 18 to 49, were donors.

TCRdb's copy holds only in-frame clones and misses some; the assay was immunoSEQ multiplex PCR. The repertoire has about 2.4 million clones, 93% of them found once; the top ten carry approximately 0.35%. Germline-derived CDR1 and CDR2 are KGHSH and LQKENI. Trimming took off 3 bases at V and 6 bases at J, with 6 bases between the two ends. The CDR3 has 12 amino acids. From CD4+ cells came CD45RA+ naive and CD45RA-negative memory subsets. Comments on this clone: Its antigen is unidentified.

The study, taken as a whole, reports: Naive subsets generally had larger estimated richness than memory subsets. Only a few donors were included, so the genetic and exposure-history diversity represented was limited.

The genes are TRBV18 and TRBJ2-1, with TRBD2 as a possible D gene (5 bases). This sequence was found in a man younger than 30 in good health. Some clones in this sample may be carry-over from other donors' samples. Sequencing used naive CD4+ T cells from PBMCs. As to subset: CD45RA+ positively selected. The CDR3 DNA reads TGTGCCAGCTCACCGCGGGCCAATGAGCAGTTCTTC. Translated, it gives CASSPRANEQFF.